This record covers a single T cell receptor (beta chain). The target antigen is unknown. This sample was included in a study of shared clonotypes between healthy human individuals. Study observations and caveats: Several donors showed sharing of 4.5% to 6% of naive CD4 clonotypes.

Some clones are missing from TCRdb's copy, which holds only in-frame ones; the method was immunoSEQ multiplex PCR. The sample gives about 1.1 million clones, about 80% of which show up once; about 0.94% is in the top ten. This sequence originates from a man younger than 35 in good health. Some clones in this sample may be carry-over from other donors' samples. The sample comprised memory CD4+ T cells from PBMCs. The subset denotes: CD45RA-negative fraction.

CDR3 in DNA: TGTGCCAGCAGTTACTCGTACCAGGGTAACTATGGCTACACCTTC. Protein sequence: CASSYSYQGNYGYTF. The chain employs TRBV6-5 and TRBJ1-2; D is possibly TRBD1 (5 bases). The V end lost 0 bases, the J end lost 1 base, and 9 bases lay between the germline ends. This CDR3 has 15 residues. From germline, CDR1 is MNHEY and CDR2 SVGAGI.